The 2 T cell receptor beta chains reported below all come from one sample, sequenced in a study of shared clonotypes between healthy human individuals. Method: immunoSEQ multiplex PCR; TCRdb's copy keeps in-frame clones and lacks some. The sample contains 300,000 to 350,000 clones, less than 85% of which appear only once. Sequencing was done on a sample of memory CD4+ T cells sorted from blood. Subset denoted: CD45RA-negative fraction. The receptors originated from a young man in good health.

V usage is TRBV6-1 and J usage is TRBJ2-5; 9 nucleotides agree with TRBD1. CDR1 is MNHNS, CDR2 SASEGT, per germline. The CDR3 extends over 13 amino acids. V was clipped by 6 bases and J by 7 bases; unmatched bases: 6. The CDR3 spells CASRRTGAGTQYF. CDR3 coding DNA: TGTGCCAGCAGGCGGACAGGGGCGGGGACCCAGTACTTC.

The chain uses TRBV11-2 and TRBJ2-3, with TRBD1 matching 7 bases. This CDR3 region has 14 residues. The germline V gene has CDR1 SGHAT and CDR2 FQNNGV. The V and J ends lost 5 bases and 0 bases, in that order; junction bases with no gene match: 2. CDR3 sequence (DNA): TGTGCCAGCAGCCGGGGACAGAGCACAGATACGCAGTATTTT. Encoded protein: CASSRGQSTDTQYF.